The 12 T cell receptor beta chains listed next were all sequenced from one sample in a study of T-cell reconstitution after alpha-beta-depleted transplantation in children. TCRbeta library preparation incorporated unique molecular identifiers. TCRdb reanalysed the PCR reads using MiXCR and keeps one entry per CDR3 protein. The table has roughly 500,000 distinct CDR3 sequences, approximately 12% seen once; the top ten hold less than 6.5%. The sample here was PBMCs from the stem cell graft donor, taken from the stem cell graft. The receptors come from a human donor who donated a stem cell graft to a child with combined immunodeficiency.

V usage is TRBV7-2 and J usage is TRBJ1-1; possibly TRBD1 for D (5 bases). The CDR3 sequence is 14 residues long. Between the trimmed V and J ends, which lost 4 bases and 1 base, there was a span of 10 bases. From germline, CDR1 is SGHTA and CDR2 FQGNSA. Here the CDR3 reads CASSYGGENTEAFF. CDR3 coding DNA: TGTGCCAGCAGCTATGGAGGGGAGAACACTGAAGCTTTCTTT.

The V gene is TRBV18, the J gene TRBJ2-7; TRBD1 aligns across 8 bases. V lost 3 bases to trimming and J lost 3 bases; unmatched junction nucleotides: 7. The germline gives CDR1 KGHSH, CDR2 LQKENI. There are 15 residues in the CDR3. CDR3 protein: CASSPRDRTLYEQYF. The CDR3 nucleotides are TGTGCCAGCTCACCCCGGGACAGGACCCTCTACGAGCAGTACTTC. Supplemented by reference TRBV18 and TRBJ2-7, the full variable domain reads NAGVMQNPRHLVRRRGQEARLRCSPMKGHSHVYWYRQLPEEGLKFMVYLQKENIIDESGMPKERFSAEFPKEGPSILRIQQVVRGDSAAYFCASSPRDRTLYEQYFGPGTRLTVT.

This clonotype was seen a few times. The CDR3, as DNA: TGCAGTGCCGGTCCGAAAGCAGATGAGCAGTTCTTC. This codes for CSAGPKADEQFF. This chain connects TRBV20-1 to TRBJ2-1, with D unclear. The CDR3 runs 12 residues. Germline V CDR1 and CDR2: DFQATT, SNEGSKA (reference sequence). Between the trimmed V and J ends, which lost 6 bases and 8 bases, there was a span of 14 bases.

As to this clonotype: A much larger clone differs from this one at a single base, so this may be a read error. Here the CDR3 omits its conserved ending phenylalanine or tryptophan, so a read error is the likely source. V gene TRBV12-3 or TRBV12-4 combines with J gene TRBJ1-1, with D unclear. Trimming took 7 bases from V and 3 from J, leaving 6 bases between them. CDR3 size: 11 residues. CDR3: CASNGYTEAFV. CDR3 sequence (DNA): TGTGCCAGCAACGGTTACACTGAAGCTTTCGTT.

The CDR3 loop reads CASSRESNEQFF. The CDR3, as DNA: TGTGCCAGCAGCCGAGAGAGCAATGAGCAGTTCTTC. The genes are TRBV11-2 and TRBJ2-1; no firm D call. V gave up 5 bases and J gave up 6 bases, with 8 bases separating them. CDR1 and CDR2 from the germline V gene are SGHAT and FQNNGV. This CDR3 region has 12 residues.

The V and J genes are TRBV6-2 or TRBV6-3 and TRBJ2-3; 13 nucleotides line up with TRBD2. Germline assignment: CDR1 MNHEY and CDR2 SVGEGT. This CDR3 comprises 15 residues. The junction had 5 bases not matched to a gene; V was cut back by 6 bases and J by 5 bases. CDR3 in DNA: TGTGCCAGCAGCGGACTAGCGGGGGCAGGAGATACGCAGTATTTT. This sequence encodes CASSGLAGAGDTQYF.

This clonotype was observed a few times. This rearrangement joins TRBV4-2 to TRBJ2-1; D is ambiguous. Germline CDR1 is LGHNA and CDR2 is YNFKEQ. Trimming shortened V by 0 bases and J by 6 bases, and 9 bases separated the two germline ends. The CDR3 covers 14 residues. This CDR3 reads CASSQDTASNEQFF. The DNA for the CDR3 is TGTGCCAGCAGCCAAGATACCGCAAGCAATGAGCAGTTCTTC.

In its sample, this clonotype was seen a few times. The CDR3 DNA reads as TGTGCCAGCAGTTTGTCACACAGGGGGCCATTTGGCTACACCTTC. Its protein is CASSLSHRGPFGYTF. This chain links TRBV12-3 or TRBV12-4 with TRBJ1-2, with 9 bases lining up with TRBD1. The CDR3 has 15 residues. Trimming at V came to 3 bases and at J to 7 bases, leaving 9 bases not matched to a gene.

This clonotype was recorded at least ten times. The junction and the germline gene differ at one end; a read error may be behind it. V and J are TRBV7-7 and TRBJ2-5; unclear D gene. Germline CDR1 reads SSHAT; CDR2 reads FNYEAQ (reference sequence). The CDR3 covers 14 residues. CDR3: CASSPNRYQETQYF. For the CDR3, the DNA is TGTGCTAGCAGTCCAAACAGATACCAAGAGACCCAGTACTTC.

The chain employs TRBV11-1 and TRBJ2-2; D is perhaps TRBD2 (5 bases). V dropped 5 bases and J dropped 6 bases, with 34 bases sitting between them. This CDR3 has 21 amino acids. Germline CDR1 is SGHAT and CDR2 is FQDESV (reference sequence). The CDR3: CASSPLAPIGEPAWFPGELFF. In DNA form, the CDR3 reads TGTGCCAGCAGCCCGCTCGCCCCAATCGGGGAACCGGCATGGTTCCCCGGGGAGCTGTTTTTT.

In this sample, this clonotype turned up a few times. The chain joins TRBV11-3 to TRBJ2-1; TRBD1 might be the D (6 bases). The CDR3 contains 14 residues. V lost 1 base and J lost 6, with 10 bases in between. Germline CDR1 SGHNT, CDR2 YENEEA. The CDR3 reads CASSLGWGPNEQFF. DNA of the CDR3: TGTGCCAGCAGCTTAGGATGGGGGCCCAATGAGCAGTTCTTC.

The CDR3 coding sequence is TGTGCCACCAGCAGTGGAACTAGCGGAGGTCCCTACAATGAGCAGTTCTTC. Translating it yields CATSSGTSGGPYNEQFF. V usage is TRBV15 and J usage is TRBJ2-1; 8 bases line up with TRBD2. With V trimmed by 3 bases and J by 2 bases, 9 bases remained unmatched. The length of the CDR3 is 17 residues. Germline V gives CDR1 LNHNV, CDR2 YYDKDF (reference sequence).